This entry is about one T cell receptor beta chain. Its target antigen remains unknown. One base away there is no much larger clone; base qualities are not given. CD8 naive samples were obtained by positive selection for CCR7 among CD45RO-negative cells, yielding a CD45RA+CCR7+ population from which TemRA cells were excluded. The donors were healthy, HIV-negative adults with no recently reported acute infections or vaccinations. All donors were Caucasian adults living in Nashville, Tennessee, USA. After blood collection by leukapheresis, PBMCs were isolated using Ficoll-Histopaque density gradient centrifugation and then cryopreserved in the vapor phase of liquid nitrogen. Analytical flow cytometry was used to check the purity and quantity of every magnetically sorted T cell population. Genomic DNA was isolated from every sorted fraction and measured by UV absorbance on a Nanodrop 2000c. The data originate from a study of shared clonotypes between healthy human individuals (dated by TCRdb to about 2020). For the wider study: Two women and a few men aged 18 to 49 years were included in the cohort. For each donor, CD4 naive and CD4 memory were each run on three plates, CD8 naive on two plates, and CD8 memory on one plate. To estimate repertoire size and how much clonotypes are shared between individuals, the study performed deep sequencing of blood TCR repertoires from roughly five healthy adults. To increase sequencing depth and limit assay-specific biases, different laboratories used diverse techniques to prepare libraries and sequence TCR repertoires. Each donor's leukapheresis produced roughly between roughly 0.94 and 9.5 billion PBMCs.

For CDR1 and CDR2, the germline V gene lists SGHVS and FNYEAQ. Including cysteine and phenylalanine, the CDR3 has 15 amino acids. Kept here is only the CDR3 DNA, which spans 45 bases and is read in frame from base 1. The V end loses 3 bases and the J end loses 3 bases, and a stretch of 12 bases separates them. Using the deep immunoSEQ assay, multiplex PCR amplified TCR CDR3 regions from genomic DNA. For each cell subset, the extracted genomic DNA was distributed evenly across all wells of several immunoSEQ 96-well plates, and each plate served as one replicate. Each replicate PCR for sorted subsets received roughly 0.2 ug genomic DNA, equal to about 30,000 T cell genomes. Purified libraries were quantified with a Qubit 3.0 fluorometer, sized on a Bioanalyzer 2100, and re-quantified with the KAPA Library Quantification kit. Each immunoSEQ 96-well plate was sequenced on its own single-read 150-cycle Illumina NextSeq 550 flow cell. Per the authors' processing: Because the immunoSEQ output held only junctional sequences and lacked quality scores, the filtering could not match the filtering applied to full-length reads. To assign V/J genes and CDR3, sequences were annotated against IMGT germline references using PyIR, a Python wrapper for IgBLAST v1.9. Any read was removed if the V/J assignment was weak (E-value above 1e-6), the CDR3 was missing, or the read contained stop codons, out-of-frame junctions, or ambiguous translated residues. A V3J clonotype was defined by an identical inferred V gene, J gene, and CDR3 amino acid sequence. The percentage overlap between two repertoires was calculated by dividing the number of shared unique clonotypes by the size of the smaller repertoire. Three approaches were used to assess repertoire richness: RTK rarefaction, the Chao1 estimator, and Recon v2.1 estimates of unobserved clonotypes. Generation probabilities were computed with OLGA for all TCRbeta clonotypes obtained by the gDNA method from several donors. Held by TCRdb, this immuneACCESS table contains in-frame sequences only and omits some clones. Under half of the omission traces to an unresolved V gene where checked; the cause of the rest is unknown. V, J and clone size are taken as reported in that table, and D and trimming were inferred from the DNA itself. The sample table shows around 1.9 million clones, and just over 90% are seen once. Over 1.5% of the sample is taken by the ten largest.

Study-wide conclusions, independent of this receptor: Clonotypes shared by all four sorted-subset donors showed higher generation probabilities than non-shared clonotypes. Incomplete sequencing was indicated by rarefaction of sorted-subset datasets, despite the large sequencing depth. Naive subsets generally had larger estimated clonotype richness than memory subsets did. Pairwise subsampling led to the expectation that sequencing depth would affect the degree of clonotype sharing among donors. When several donors were compared, the shared fraction of clonotypes was 5% to 6.5% for naive CD4, about 4% for naive CD8, roughly 2.5% for memory CD4, and around 0.4% for memory CD8. Sampling was restricted to blood, and TCR repertoires in tissue are likely to differ from TCR repertoires in blood. The small number of donors limited the genetic and exposure-history diversity represented.

Material for sequencing was naive CD8+ T cells from PBMCs. What this sample's cell subset or site label stands for: CD45RA+CCR7+. This TCR was recovered from a man aged 18 to 29 in good health. Some clones in this sample may be carry-over from other donors' samples. Here the chain combines TRBV7-6 and TRBJ2-1; matching of 5 bases hints at TRBD1 as the D gene. Here is the DNA: TGTGCCAGCAGCTTGGGGCAGCCCTTCTACAATGAGCAGTTCTTC. It encodes CASSLGQPFYNEQFF.